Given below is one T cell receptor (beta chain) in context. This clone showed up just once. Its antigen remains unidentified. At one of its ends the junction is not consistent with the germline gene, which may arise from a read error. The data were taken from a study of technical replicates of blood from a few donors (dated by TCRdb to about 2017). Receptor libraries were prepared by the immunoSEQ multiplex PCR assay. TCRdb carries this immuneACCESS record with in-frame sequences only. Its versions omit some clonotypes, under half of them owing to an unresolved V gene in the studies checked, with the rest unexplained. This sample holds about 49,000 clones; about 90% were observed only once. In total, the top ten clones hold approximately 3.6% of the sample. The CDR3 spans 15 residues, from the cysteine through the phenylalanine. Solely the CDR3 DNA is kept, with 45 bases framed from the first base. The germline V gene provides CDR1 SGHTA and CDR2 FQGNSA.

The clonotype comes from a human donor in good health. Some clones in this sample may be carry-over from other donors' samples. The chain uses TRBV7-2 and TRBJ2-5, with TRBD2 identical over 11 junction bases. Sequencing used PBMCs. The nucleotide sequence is TGTGCCAGCAGCATAGCGGGGGGGCCGGGAGAGACCCAGTACTTC. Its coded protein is CASSIAGGPGETQYF.